This passage covers 27 T cell receptor beta chains from one sample sequenced in a study of post-analysis software for immune sequencing data. For these receptors, no antigen is known. cDNA libraries for TCR beta contained unique molecular identifiers. TCRdb re-analysed the PCR reads in MiXCR, keeping a single row per CDR3 protein. The sample carries over 150,000 distinct CDR3 sequences, approximately 30% recorded once. Whole-study results and caveats: The study found TRBV5-6, TRBV5-1 and TRBV20-1 among 4 or 5 TRBV segments more frequent in patients than controls.

Sequencing was done on a sample of blood. These TCRs come from a girl between 5 and 17 years old with multiple sclerosis.

This chain uses TRBV15 with TRBJ1-2; tentative D call: TRBD1 (5 bases). Germline CDR1 reads LNHNV; CDR2 reads YYDKDF (reference sequence). The length of the CDR3 is 14 residues. Trimming left V 0 bases short and J 8 bases short, with 13 bases between. The CDR3 region is CATSRDRRGEGYTF. DNA for the CDR3: TGTGCCACCAGCAGAGACCGAAGGGGCGAAGGCTACACCTTC.

This clonotype was found a few times. The chain carries TRBV19 and TRBJ2-1, with 7 bases aligning to TRBD2. This CDR3 comprises 16 residues. Germline V gene sequence: CDR1 LNHDA, CDR2 SQIVND (reference sequence). The V and J ends lost 6 bases and 3 bases, in that order; junction bases with no gene match: 11. CDR3 protein: CASRTRLGGDYNEQFF. CDR3 bases: TGTGCCAGTAGGACCCGTTTGGGGGGGGACTACAATGAGCAGTTCTTC.

This clonotype was counted ten times or more. This rearrangement joins TRBV25-1 to TRBJ2-1; 16 nucleotides agree with TRBD2. This CDR3 has 17 amino acids. After removal of 5 bases from V and 8 bases from J, the junction contained 9 bases not matched to a gene. The germline V gene has CDR1 MGHDK and CDR2 SYGVNS. CDR3 residues: CASSQPPGLAGGHEQFF. The CDR3 nucleotides are TGTGCCAGCAGTCAACCCCCGGGACTAGCGGGGGGGCATGAGCAGTTCTTC.

The sample holds many counts of this clonotype. The CDR3 sequence: CAISAKPGQGAHEQFF. The CDR3 bases are TGTGCCATCAGTGCTAAACCGGGACAGGGGGCACATGAGCAGTTCTTC. The rearrangement uses TRBV10-3 and TRBJ2-1; 12 bases are shared with TRBD1. V lost 4 bases and J lost 8; bases outside the gene matches: 9. Germline CDR1 and CDR2: ENHRY and SYGVKD. The CDR3 consists of 16 residues.

The gene calls are TRBV2 and TRBJ2-3, with a tentative D call TRBD2 (6 bases). CDR3 length equals 14 residues. V was shortened by 8 bases and J by 6 bases, with 18 bases between the two germline ends. Per germline, CDR1 SNHLY and CDR2 FYNNEI. CDR3 nucleotides: TGTGCCAGCCTCGGAGGGCCCCAGGTTGATACGCAGTATTTT. Its protein product is CASLGGPQVDTQYF.

This clonotype showed up many times. J is TRBJ1-6 and V is TRBV15; unclear D gene. V was cut by 2 bases and J by 5 bases, with 10 bases left in between. Germline V gene lookup returns CDR1 LNHNV and CDR2 YYDKDF (reference sequence). The CDR3 is made up of 15 amino acids. Here the CDR3 DNA reads TGTGCCACCAGCAGACCGACACGTAATAATTCACCCCTCCACTTT. Its translation: CATSRPTRNNSPLHF.

Ten or more counts support this clonotype. The chain employs TRBV5-1 and TRBJ2-5, with 9 bases identical to TRBD1. The germline V gene encodes CDR1 SGHRS and CDR2 YFSETQ. CDR3 length: 14 residues. Trimming at V came to 3 bases and at J to 2 bases, leaving 2 bases not matched to a gene. CDR3: CASSWDRVQETQYF. The CDR3 bases are TGCGCCAGCAGCTGGGACAGGGTACAAGAGACCCAGTACTTC.

The table lists this clonotype with many counts. The chain joins TRBV12-3 or TRBV12-4 to TRBJ2-1; TRBD1 matches at 11 bases. The CDR3 runs 16 residues. Trimming took 6 bases from V and 2 from J; bases not matched to a gene: 6. CDR3 sequence: CASSPGQGEAYNEQFF. The CDR3 DNA reads as TGTGCCAGCAGCCCGGGACAGGGGGAAGCCTACAATGAGCAGTTCTTC.

This clonotype was seen more than once but under ten times. The V call is TRBV7-9, the J call TRBJ1-2, with 12 positions matching TRBD1. The ends lost 5 bases at V and 7 bases at J; junction bases unmatched: 5. CDR3 length: 14 amino acids. Germline lookup yields CDR1 SEHNR and CDR2 FQNEAQ (reference sequence). In DNA form, the CDR3 reads TGTGCCAGCAGCCGAGGGACAGGGGGCTTTGGCTACACCTTC. It translates to CASSRGTGGFGYTF.

This clonotype was found many times. This rearrangement joins TRBV10-3 to TRBJ1-2, with TRBD1 as a possible D gene (5 bases). The germline V gene encodes CDR1 ENHRY and CDR2 SYGVKD. This CDR3 has 16 amino acids. V lost 2 bases to trimming and J lost 5 bases, with 18 bases between them. CDR3 sequence reads: CAISETSGLTAYGYTF. DNA for the CDR3: TGTGCCATCAGTGAGACGTCGGGACTCACGGCTTATGGCTACACCTTC.

This clonotype was counted at least ten times. The rearrangement joins TRBV7-9 to TRBJ2-7; D gene ambiguous. V dropped 8 bases and J dropped 0 bases, with 8 bases sitting between them. Germline CDR1 is SEHNR and CDR2 is FQNEAQ (reference sequence). The CDR3 length is 12 residues. CDR3: CASSSVSYEQYF. The CDR3 DNA reads TGTGCCAGCTCGTCAGTCTCCTACGAGCAGTACTTC. Full variable domain (outside the CDR3, taken from reference TRBV7-9 and TRBJ2-7): DTGVSQNPRHKITKRGQNVTFRCDPISEHNRLYWYRQTLGQGPEFLTYFQNEAQLEKSRLLSDRFSAERPKGSFSTLEIQRTEQGDSAMYLCASSSVSYEQYFGPGTRLTVT.

The chain is built from TRBV7-3 and TRBJ2-3; no clear D gene. Germline assignment: CDR1 SGHTA and CDR2 FQGTGA. This CDR3 spans 14 amino acids. Trimming took 5 bases from V and 6 from J, leaving 15 bases between them. The CDR3 region is CASSETSSSDTQYF. The CDR3 region has the DNA TGTGCCAGCAGCGAGACCAGCTCCTCGGATACGCAGTATTTT.

The chain joins TRBV27 to TRBJ1-5, with 8 nucleotides matching TRBD1. Germline values: CDR1 MNHEY, CDR2 SMNVEV (reference sequence). There are 18 residues in the CDR3. Losses at the gene ends were 7 bases for V and 3 bases for J; bases not matched to a gene: 17. For the CDR3, the DNA is TGTGCCAGCACCGGACCGACTCCAGGGGGCCCTGACAATCAGCCCCAGCATTTT. Encoded protein: CASTGPTPGGPDNQPQHF.

At least ten counts were recorded for this clonotype. This chain links TRBV7-3 with TRBJ2-3; the match to TRBD2 covers 7 bases. The germline V gene encodes CDR1 SGHTA and CDR2 FQGTGA. With V trimmed by 5 bases and J by 0 bases, 8 bases remained unmatched. The CDR3 loop spans 16 amino acids. CDR3 region: CASSPFSGASTDTQYF. The CDR3 DNA follows: TGTGCCAGCAGCCCCTTCAGCGGGGCTAGCACAGATACGCAGTATTTT.

This clonotype was counted ten times or more. The chain carries TRBV27 and TRBJ2-5; TRBD2 agrees at 8 bases. Trimming at V came to 8 bases and at J to 5 bases, leaving 10 bases not matched to a gene. The CDR3 covers 14 residues. Germline CDR1 reads MNHEY; CDR2 reads SMNVEV (reference sequence). CDR3 sequence reads: CASGLRGARETQYF. In nucleotides, the CDR3 is TGTGCCAGCGGACTGCGGGGGGCGAGGGAGACCCAGTACTTC.

As regards this clonotype: A read error may be the cause here, since a much bigger clone is one base away. The genes are TRBV6-2 or TRBV6-3 and TRBJ2-1; tentative D call: TRBD2 (5 bases). The CDR3 covers 18 residues. V lost 0 bases, J lost 8 bases, and 23 bases lay in between. Germline CDR1 reads MNHEY; CDR2 reads SVGEGT. Here the CDR3 reads CASSYSRGSLIKSDEQFF. The DNA for the CDR3 is TGTGCCAGCAGTTACTCACGAGGGTCCTTAATTAAAAGTGATGAGCAGTTCTTC.

At least ten counts were recorded for this clonotype. The V gene is TRBV12-3 or TRBV12-4, the J gene TRBJ1-2; 9 positions agree with TRBD1. The CDR3 sequence is 13 residues long. Trimming took 5 bases from V and 5 from J; bases not matched to a gene: 3. CDR3 DNA sequence: TGTGCCAGCAGTCCGGGACAGGGATATGGCTACACCTTC. Translating gives CASSPGQGYGYTF.

This clonotype was seen a handful of times. Possible read error: a much larger clone is one base away. The chain recombines TRBV4-1 with TRBJ2-7; 11 bases line up with TRBD2. Matching the DNA end better, TRBJ2-5 makes the J call doubtful. Germline CDR1 reads MGHRA; CDR2 reads YSYEKL. The CDR3 is 17 amino acids. The CDR3: CVSSQRGTSGVQETQYF. For the CDR3, the DNA is TGCGTCAGCAGCCAACGGGGGACTAGCGGAGTCCAAGAGACCCAGTACTTC.

A word on this clonotype: With a much larger clone just one base away, this may be a read error. The chain combines TRBV9 with TRBJ2-1; no definite D call. Germline V lookup: CDR1 SGDLS, CDR2 YYNGEE. V was shortened by 0 bases and J by 10 bases, with 11 bases between the two germline ends. The CDR3 covers 13 residues. CDR3 amino acids: CASSVAPRYEQFF. The CDR3 coding sequence is TGTGCCAGCAGCGTAGCACCGCGCTACGAGCAGTTCTTC.

This clonotype was found many times. The rearrangement links TRBV7-8 to TRBJ2-3; the D gene is possibly TRBD2 (5 bases). Germline V gene lookup returns CDR1 SGHVS and CDR2 FQNEAQ. V lost 5 bases and J lost 3, with 15 bases in between. The CDR3 runs to 15 residues. CDR3 residues: CASSPEVGWTDTQYF. The CDR3 DNA is TGTGCCAGCAGCCCGGAGGTAGGGTGGACAGATACGCAGTATTTT.

In its sample, this clonotype was seen a few times. The CDR3 region has the DNA TGCAGTGCTAGAGATCCGCAGGCCTACCCCAATTCACCCCTCCACTTT. It specifies CSARDPQAYPNSPLHF. This rearrangement joins TRBV20-1 to TRBJ1-6, with D unclear. Germline loops: CDR1 DFQATT, CDR2 SNEGSKA (reference sequence). V was trimmed by 0 bases and J by 7 bases, leaving 16 bases between them. The CDR3 covers 16 residues.

This clonotype was detected a few times. This chain connects TRBV5-1 to TRBJ2-1, with 8 nucleotides matching TRBD1. The CDR3 spans 16 residues. Trimming removed 0 bases from V and 7 bases from J; junction bases left unmatched: 9. CDR1 is SGHRS and CDR2 is YFSETQ in the germline V gene. In nucleotides, the CDR3 is TGCGCCAGCAGCTTGGCTGGGCAGGGGGCGGCAAATGAGCAGTTCTTC. Translated: CASSLAGQGAANEQFF. The whole variable domain, remainder taken from reference TRBV5-1 and TRBJ2-1, is KAGVTQTPRYLIKTRGQQVTLSCSPISGHRSVSWYQQTPGQGLQFLFEYFSETQRNKGNFPGRFSGRQFSNSRSEMNVSTLELGDSALYLCASSLAGQGAANEQFFGPGTRLTVL.

This clonotype was seen only a few times. The J gene is TRBJ2-1, the V gene TRBV12-3 or TRBV12-4, with D perhaps TRBD2 (6 bases). V lost 2 bases and J lost 4, with 15 bases in between. The CDR3 contains 16 residues. CDR3 nucleotides: TGTGCCAGCAGTTTATATGGGGGAGGAACTTACAATGAGCAGTTCTTC. Its translation is CASSLYGGGTYNEQFF.

This sequence joins TRBV6-6 and TRBJ1-2; no clear D. With 6 bases removed from V and 7 bases from J, the gap between germline ends came to 18 bases. Per germline, CDR1 MNHNY and CDR2 SVGAGI (reference sequence). The CDR3 totals 14 residues. The CDR3 region has the DNA TGTGCCAGCAGCCAACAGCCCAAGAGCAGTGGCTACACCTTC. This encodes CASSQQPKSSGYTF.

At least ten counts were recorded for this clonotype. This sequence joins TRBV20-1 and TRBJ2-5; D is unresolved. V was shortened by 6 bases and J by 0 bases, with 11 bases between the two germline ends. The CDR3 sequence is 13 residues long. Germline V gene data show CDR1 as DFQATT and CDR2 as SNEGSKA (reference sequence). The CDR3 nucleotides read TGCAGTGCCCCCGAACTCTACCAAGAGACCCAGTACTTC. Translated, it gives CSAPELYQETQYF.

This clonotype was seen at least ten times. This sequence joins TRBV10-3 and TRBJ2-1; TRBD2 is a possible D gene (5 bases). This CDR3 has 12 residues. In germline, CDR1 is ENHRY, CDR2 SYGVKD. The germline V and J ends were trimmed by 3 bases and 12 bases, with 12 bases remaining between them. The CDR3 DNA sequence: TGTGCCATCAGTGATCTAGAAGGAGGGCAGTTCTTC. Translated, it gives CAISDLEGGQFF.

The chain uses TRBV7-2 and TRBJ1-2; D is uncertain. The V gene lost 3 bases and the J gene lost 8 bases, with 16 bases spanning the gap. Per germline, CDR1 SGHTA and CDR2 FQGNSA. This CDR3 spans 14 amino acids. The CDR3 here is CASSLGNAPGGYTF. In DNA form, the CDR3 reads TGTGCCAGCAGCTTGGGAAACGCACCGGGGGGCTACACCTTC.